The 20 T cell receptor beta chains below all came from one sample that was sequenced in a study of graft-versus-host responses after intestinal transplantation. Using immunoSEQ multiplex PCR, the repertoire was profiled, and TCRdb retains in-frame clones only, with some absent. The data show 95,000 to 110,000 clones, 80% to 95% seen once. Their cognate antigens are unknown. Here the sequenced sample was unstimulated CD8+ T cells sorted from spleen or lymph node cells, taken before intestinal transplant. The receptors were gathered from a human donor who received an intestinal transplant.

This CDR3 reads CASTPYGGRDEQYF. CDR3 nucleotides: TGTGCCAGCACCCCTTATGGGGGGCGGGACGAGCAGTACTTC. V usage is TRBV7-8 and J usage is TRBJ2-7; the D gene could be TRBD1 or TRBD2 (6 bases each). CDR1 and CDR2 (germline): SGHVS, FQNEAQ. The V end lost 7 bases, the J end lost 5 bases, and 18 bases lay between the germline ends. The length of the CDR3 is 14 residues.

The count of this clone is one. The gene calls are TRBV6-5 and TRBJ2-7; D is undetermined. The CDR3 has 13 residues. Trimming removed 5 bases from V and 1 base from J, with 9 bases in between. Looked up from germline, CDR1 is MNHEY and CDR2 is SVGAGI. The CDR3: CASSPDRSYEQYF. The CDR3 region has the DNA TGTGCCAGCAGTCCTGACCGATCCTACGAGCAGTACTTC.

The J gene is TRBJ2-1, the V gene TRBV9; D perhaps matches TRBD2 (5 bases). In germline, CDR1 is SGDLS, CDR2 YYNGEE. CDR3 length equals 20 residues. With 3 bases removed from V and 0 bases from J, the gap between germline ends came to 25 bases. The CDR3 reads CASSGPSGREIFSSYNEQFF. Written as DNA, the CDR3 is TGTGCCAGCAGCGGACCCTCGGGTCGGGAAATCTTTAGCTCCTACAATGAGCAGTTCTTC.

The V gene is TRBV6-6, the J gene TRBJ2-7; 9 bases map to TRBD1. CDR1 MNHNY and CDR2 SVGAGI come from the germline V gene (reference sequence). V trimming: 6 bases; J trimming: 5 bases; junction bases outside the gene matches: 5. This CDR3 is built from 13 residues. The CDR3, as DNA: TGTGCCAGCAGGGGGGACAGGGTTGACGAGCAGTACTTC. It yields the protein CASRGDRVDEQYF.

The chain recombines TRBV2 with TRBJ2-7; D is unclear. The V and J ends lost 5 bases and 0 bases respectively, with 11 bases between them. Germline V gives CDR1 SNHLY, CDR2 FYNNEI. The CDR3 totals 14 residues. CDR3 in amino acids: CASSSGQSSYEQYF. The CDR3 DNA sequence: TGTGCCAGCAGTTCCGGGCAGAGCTCCTACGAGCAGTACTTC.

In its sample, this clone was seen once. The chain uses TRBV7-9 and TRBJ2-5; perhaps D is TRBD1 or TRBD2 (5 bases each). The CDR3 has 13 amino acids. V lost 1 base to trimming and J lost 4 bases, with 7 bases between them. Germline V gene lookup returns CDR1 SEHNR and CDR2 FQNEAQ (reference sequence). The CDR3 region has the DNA TGTGCCAGCAGCTTAGGTGGGGGAGAGACCCAGTACTTC. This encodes CASSLGGGETQYF.

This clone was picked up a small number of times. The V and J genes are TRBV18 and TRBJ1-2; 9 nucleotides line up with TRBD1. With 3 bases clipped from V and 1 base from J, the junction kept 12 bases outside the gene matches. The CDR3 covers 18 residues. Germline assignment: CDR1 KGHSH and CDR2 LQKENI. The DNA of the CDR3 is TGTGCCAGCTCACCCGCCCGAGGACAGGGGCTCGGTAACTATGGCTACACCTTC. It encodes CASSPARGQGLGNYGYTF.

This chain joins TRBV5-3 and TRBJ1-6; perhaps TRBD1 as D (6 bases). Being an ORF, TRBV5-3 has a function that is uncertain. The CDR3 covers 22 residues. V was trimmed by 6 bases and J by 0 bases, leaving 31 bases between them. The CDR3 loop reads CARNILDGPGHDPSSYNSPLHF. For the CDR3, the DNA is TGTGCCAGAAACATATTGGACGGGCCGGGACATGATCCTAGCTCCTATAATTCACCCCTCCACTTT.

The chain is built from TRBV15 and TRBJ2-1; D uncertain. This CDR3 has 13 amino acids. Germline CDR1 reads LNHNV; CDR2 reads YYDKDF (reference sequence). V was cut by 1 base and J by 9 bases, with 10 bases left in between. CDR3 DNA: TGTGCCACCAGCAGAGCGTTCGCTGCTGAGCAGTTCTTC. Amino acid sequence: CATSRAFAAEQFF.

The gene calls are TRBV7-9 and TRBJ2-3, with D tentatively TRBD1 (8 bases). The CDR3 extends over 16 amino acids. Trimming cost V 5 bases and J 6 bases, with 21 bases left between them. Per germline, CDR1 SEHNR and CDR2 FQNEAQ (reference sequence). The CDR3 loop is CASSPVTGEGSDTQYF. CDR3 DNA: TGTGCCAGCAGCCCAGTGACAGGGGAGGGGTCGGATACGCAGTATTTT.

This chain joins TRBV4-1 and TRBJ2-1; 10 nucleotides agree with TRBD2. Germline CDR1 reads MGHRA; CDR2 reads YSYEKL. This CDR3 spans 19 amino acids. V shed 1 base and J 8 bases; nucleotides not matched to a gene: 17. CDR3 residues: CASSQVEFQRGGHGDEQFF. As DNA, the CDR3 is TGCGCCAGCAGCCAAGTGGAGTTCCAGCGGGGGGGCCATGGAGATGAGCAGTTCTTC.

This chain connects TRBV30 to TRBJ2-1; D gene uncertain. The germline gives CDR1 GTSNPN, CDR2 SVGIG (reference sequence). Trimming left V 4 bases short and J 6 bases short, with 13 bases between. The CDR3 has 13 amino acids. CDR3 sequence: CAWTEGPPNEQFF. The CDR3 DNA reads TGTGCCTGGACCGAAGGCCCTCCCAATGAGCAGTTCTTC.

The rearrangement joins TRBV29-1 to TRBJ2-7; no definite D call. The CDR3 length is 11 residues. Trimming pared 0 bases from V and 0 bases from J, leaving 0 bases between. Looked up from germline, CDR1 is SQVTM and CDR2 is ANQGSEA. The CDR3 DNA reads TGCAGCGTTGAAGACTCCTACGAGCAGTACTTC. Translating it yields CSVEDSYEQYF.

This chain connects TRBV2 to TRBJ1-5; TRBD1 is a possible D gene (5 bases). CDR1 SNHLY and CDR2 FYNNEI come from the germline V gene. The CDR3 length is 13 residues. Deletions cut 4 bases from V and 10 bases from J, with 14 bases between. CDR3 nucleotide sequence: TGTGCCAGCAGTGTCGGGGGATTCTTTCCCCAGCATTTT. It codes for CASSVGGFFPQHF.

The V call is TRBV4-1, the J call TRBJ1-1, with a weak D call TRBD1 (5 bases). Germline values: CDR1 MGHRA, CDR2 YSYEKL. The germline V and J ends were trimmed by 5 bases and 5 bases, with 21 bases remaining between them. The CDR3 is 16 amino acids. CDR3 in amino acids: CASSYFTGDGSTEAFF. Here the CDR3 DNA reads TGCGCCAGCAGCTATTTTACCGGGGACGGTAGTACTGAAGCTTTCTTT.

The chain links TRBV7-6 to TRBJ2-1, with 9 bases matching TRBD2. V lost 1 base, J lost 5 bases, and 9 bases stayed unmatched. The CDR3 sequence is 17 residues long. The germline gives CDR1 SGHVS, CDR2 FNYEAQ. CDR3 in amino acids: CASSLGGPGLANNEQFF. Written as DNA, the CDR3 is TGTGCCAGCAGCTTAGGAGGACCGGGACTAGCAAACAATGAGCAGTTCTTC.

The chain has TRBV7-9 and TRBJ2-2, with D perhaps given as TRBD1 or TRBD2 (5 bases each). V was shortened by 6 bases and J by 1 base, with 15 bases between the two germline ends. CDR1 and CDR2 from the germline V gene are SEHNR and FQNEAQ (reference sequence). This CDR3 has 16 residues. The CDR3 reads CASRTGDAMNTGELFF. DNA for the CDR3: TGTGCCAGCAGGACTGGGGACGCAATGAACACCGGGGAGCTGTTTTTT. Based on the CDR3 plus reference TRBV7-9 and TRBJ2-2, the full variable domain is DTGVSQNPRHKITKRGQNVTFRCDPISEHNRLYWYRQTLGQGPEFLTYFQNEAQLEKSRLLSDRFSAERPKGSFSTLEIQRTEQGDSAMYLCASRTGDAMNTGELFFGEGSRLTVL.

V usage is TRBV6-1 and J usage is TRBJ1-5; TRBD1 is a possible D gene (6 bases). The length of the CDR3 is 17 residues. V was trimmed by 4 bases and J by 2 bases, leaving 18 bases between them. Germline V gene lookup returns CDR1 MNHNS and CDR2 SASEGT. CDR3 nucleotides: TGTGCCAGCAGTGGAACGTCACAGGGTTGGGGCAATCAGCCCCAGCATTTT. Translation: CASSGTSQGWGNQPQHF.

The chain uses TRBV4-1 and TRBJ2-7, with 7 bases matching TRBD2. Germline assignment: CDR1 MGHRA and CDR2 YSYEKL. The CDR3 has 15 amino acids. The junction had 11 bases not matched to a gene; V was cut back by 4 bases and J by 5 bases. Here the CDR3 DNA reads TGCGCCAGCAGCCTTACTTGGGGGGGGAGAAACGAGCAGTACTTC. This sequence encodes CASSLTWGGRNEQYF.

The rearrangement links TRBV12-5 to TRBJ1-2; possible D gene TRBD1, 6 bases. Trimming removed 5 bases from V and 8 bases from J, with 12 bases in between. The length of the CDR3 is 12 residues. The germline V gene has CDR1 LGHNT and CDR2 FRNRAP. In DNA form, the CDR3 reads TGTGCTAGTGGTCAGGGGTTAGAGGGCTACACCTTC. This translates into CASGQGLEGYTF.